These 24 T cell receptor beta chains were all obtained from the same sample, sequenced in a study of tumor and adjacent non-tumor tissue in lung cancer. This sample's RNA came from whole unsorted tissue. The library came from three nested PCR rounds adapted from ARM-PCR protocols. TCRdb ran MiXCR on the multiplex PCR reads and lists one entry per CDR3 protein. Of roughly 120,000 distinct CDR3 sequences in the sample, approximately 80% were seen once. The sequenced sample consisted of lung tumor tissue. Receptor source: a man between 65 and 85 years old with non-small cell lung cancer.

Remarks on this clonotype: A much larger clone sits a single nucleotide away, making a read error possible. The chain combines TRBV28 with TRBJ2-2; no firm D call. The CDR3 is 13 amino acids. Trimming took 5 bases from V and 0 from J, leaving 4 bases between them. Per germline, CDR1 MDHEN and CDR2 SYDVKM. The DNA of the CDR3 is TGTGCCAGCAGTACCGCGAACACCGGGGAGCTGTTTTTT. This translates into CASSTANTGELFF.

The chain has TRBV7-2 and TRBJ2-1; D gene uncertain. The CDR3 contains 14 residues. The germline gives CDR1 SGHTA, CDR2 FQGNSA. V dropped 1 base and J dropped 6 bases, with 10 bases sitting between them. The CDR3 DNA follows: TGTGCCAGCAGCTTAGGTTTCGGTGGCAATGAGCAGTTCTTC. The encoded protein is CASSLGFGGNEQFF.

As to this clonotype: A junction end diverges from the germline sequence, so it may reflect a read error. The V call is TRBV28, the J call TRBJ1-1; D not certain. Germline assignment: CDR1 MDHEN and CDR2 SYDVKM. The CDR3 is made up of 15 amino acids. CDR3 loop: CVSSGNGIGTTETFF. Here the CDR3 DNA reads TGTGTCAGCAGCGGGAATGGGATTGGTACCACTGAAACTTTCTTT.

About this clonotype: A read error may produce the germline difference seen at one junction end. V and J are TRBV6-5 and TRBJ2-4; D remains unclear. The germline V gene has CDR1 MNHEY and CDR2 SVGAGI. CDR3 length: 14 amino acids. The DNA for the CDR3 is TGTACCAGCAGTTGCGGAGCAGGCAAAAACATTCTGTACTTC. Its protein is CTSSCGAGKNILYF.

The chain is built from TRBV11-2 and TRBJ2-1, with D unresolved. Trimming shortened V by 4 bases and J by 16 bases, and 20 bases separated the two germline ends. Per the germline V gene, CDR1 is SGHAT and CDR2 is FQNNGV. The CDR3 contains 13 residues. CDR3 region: CASSSPYAANRFF. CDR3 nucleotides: TGTGCCAGCAGCTCGCCCTACGCGGCCAACCGATTCTTC.

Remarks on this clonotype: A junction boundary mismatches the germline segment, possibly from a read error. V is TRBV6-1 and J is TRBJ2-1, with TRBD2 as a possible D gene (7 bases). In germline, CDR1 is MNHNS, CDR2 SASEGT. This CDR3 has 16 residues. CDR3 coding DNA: TGTGCCAATACCCTAAGGGGGGGCACCGGGTCCAATGAGCAGATCTTC. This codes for CANTLRGGTGSNEQIF.

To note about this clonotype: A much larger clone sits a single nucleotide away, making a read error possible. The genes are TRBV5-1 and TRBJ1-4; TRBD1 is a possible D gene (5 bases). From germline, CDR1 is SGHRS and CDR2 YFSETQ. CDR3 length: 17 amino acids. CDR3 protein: CTSSLRRGEGTNEKLFF. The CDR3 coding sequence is TGCACCAGCAGCTTGAGGAGGGGAGAGGGAACTAATGAAAAACTGTTTTTT.

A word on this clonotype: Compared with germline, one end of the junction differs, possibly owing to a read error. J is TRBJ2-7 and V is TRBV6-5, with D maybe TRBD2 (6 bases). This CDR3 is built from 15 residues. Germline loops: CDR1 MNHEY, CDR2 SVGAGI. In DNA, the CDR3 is TGCGCCGTCGGAAGGATACTAGCAGGTTCTTACGAGCAGTCCTTC. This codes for CAVGRILAGSYEQSF.

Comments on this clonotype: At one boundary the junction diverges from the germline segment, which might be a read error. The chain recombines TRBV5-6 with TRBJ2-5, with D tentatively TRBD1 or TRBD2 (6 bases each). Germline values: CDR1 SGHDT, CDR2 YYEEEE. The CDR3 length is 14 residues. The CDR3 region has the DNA TGTGCGAGCAGATGGGACTTCAGGGGAGAGACCCATTACTTC. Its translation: CASRWDFRGETHYF.

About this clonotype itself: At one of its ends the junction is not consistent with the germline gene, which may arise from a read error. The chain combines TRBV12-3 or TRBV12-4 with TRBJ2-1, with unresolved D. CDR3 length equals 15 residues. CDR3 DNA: TGTGTCAGCACCCCAAACTGGGGTCCCTACAATGAGCAGTTCTTC. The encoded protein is CVSTPNWGPYNEQFF.

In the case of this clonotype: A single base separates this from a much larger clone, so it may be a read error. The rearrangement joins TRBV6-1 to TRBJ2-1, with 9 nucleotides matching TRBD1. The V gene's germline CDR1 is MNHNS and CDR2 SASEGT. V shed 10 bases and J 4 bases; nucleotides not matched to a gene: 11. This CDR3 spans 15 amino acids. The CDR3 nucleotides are TGTGCCAACAGACTCGGGACAGGGTTTTACAATGAGCAGTTCTTC. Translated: CANRLGTGFYNEQFF.

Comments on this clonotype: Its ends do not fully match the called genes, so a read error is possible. CDR3 residues: CSLLPNVTGGDTDAQYF. The CDR3 DNA reads as TGCAGTTTACTCCCAAATGTGACAGGGGGGGACACAGATGCGCAGTATTTT. J is TRBJ2-3 and V is TRBV29-1, with 9 nucleotides matching TRBD1. The CDR3 consists of 17 residues. The germline CDR1 and CDR2 sequences are SQVTM and ANQGSEA.

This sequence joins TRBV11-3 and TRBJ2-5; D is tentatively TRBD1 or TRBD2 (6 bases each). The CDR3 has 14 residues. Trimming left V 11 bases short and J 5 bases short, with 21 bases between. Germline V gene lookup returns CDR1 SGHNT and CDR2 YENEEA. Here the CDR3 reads CAGASGRGRETQYF. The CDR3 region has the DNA TGTGCCGGCGCTTCTGGCCGGGGGCGGGAGACCCAGTACTTC.

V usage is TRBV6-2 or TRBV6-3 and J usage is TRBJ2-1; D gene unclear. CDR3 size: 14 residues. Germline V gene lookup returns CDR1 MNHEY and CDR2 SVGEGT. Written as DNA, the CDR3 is TGTGCATGCAGTTACTCGAGGCGAGTTACCTCTCAGTTCTTC. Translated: CACSYSRRVTSQFF.

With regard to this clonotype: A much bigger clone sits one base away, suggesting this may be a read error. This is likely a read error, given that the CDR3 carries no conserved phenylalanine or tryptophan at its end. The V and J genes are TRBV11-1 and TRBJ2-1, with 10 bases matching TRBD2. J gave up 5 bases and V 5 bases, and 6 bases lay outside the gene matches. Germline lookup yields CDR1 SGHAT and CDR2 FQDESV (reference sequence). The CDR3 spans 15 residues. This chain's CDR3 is CASSLTSGHNNEQFC. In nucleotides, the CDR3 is TGTGCCAGCAGCCTGACTAGCGGGCACAACAATGAGCAGTTCTGC.

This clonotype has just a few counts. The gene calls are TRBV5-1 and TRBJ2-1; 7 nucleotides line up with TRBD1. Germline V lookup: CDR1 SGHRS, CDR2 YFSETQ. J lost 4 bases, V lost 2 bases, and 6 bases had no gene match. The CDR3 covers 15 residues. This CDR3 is CASSFQTGIYNEQFF. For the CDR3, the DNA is TGCGCCAGCAGCTTCCAGACAGGGATTTACAATGAGCAGTTCTTC.

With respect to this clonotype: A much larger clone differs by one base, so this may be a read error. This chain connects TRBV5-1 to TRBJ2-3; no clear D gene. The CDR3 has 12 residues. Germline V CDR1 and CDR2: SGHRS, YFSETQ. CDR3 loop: CASSLITDSQYF. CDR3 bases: TGCGCCAGCAGCTTGATAACAGATTCGCAGTATTTT.

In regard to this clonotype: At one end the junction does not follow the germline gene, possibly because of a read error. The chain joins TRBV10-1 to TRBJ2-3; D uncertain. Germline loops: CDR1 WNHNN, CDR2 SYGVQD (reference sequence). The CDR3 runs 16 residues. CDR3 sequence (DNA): TGCGCCAGCAGCGAAGGGAACGGACCATCAATAGATACGCAGAATTTT. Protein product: CASSEGNGPSIDTQNF.

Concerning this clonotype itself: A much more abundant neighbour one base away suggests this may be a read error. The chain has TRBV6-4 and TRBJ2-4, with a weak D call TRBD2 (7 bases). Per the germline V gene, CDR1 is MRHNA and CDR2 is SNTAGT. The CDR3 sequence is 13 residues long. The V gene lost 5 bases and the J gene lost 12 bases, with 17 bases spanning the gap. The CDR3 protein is CASSNTLAGAQYF. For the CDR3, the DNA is TGTGCCAGCAGTAACACTTTGGCGGGGGCTCAGTACTTC.

CDR3 region: CASTSGRGGYNSPTHF. The DNA for the CDR3 is TGTGCCAGCACCTCCGGGAGAGGGGGCTATAATTCACCCACCCACTTT. The V gene is TRBV12-3 or TRBV12-4, the J gene TRBJ1-6, with 7 bases identical to TRBD1. J lost 18 bases, V lost 7 bases, and 24 bases had no gene match. The CDR3 extends over 16 amino acids.

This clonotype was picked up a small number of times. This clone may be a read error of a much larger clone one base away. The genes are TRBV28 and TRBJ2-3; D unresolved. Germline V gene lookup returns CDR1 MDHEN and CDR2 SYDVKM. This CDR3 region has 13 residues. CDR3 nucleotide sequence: TGTGCCAGCAGTACCGCAGTGGCAGATATGCAGTATTTT. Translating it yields CASSTAVADMQYF.

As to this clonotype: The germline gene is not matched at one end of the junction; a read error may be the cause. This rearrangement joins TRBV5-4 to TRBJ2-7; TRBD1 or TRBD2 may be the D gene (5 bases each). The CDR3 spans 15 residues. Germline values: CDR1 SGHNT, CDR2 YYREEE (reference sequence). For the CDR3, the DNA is TGTGTCAGCAGTTTGGGACCGGGACCGACCTACGGGCAGTACTTC. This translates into CVSSLGPGPTYGQYF.

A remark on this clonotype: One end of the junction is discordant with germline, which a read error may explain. Here the CDR3 reads CDISSRGGAEETQYF. The DNA for the CDR3 is TGTGACATCAGTTCGAGAGGGGGCGCGGAAGAGACCCAGTACTTC. The chain carries TRBV10-3 and TRBJ2-5, with 7 bases fitting TRBD1. The germline gives CDR1 ENHRY, CDR2 SYGVKD. CDR3 size: 15 residues.

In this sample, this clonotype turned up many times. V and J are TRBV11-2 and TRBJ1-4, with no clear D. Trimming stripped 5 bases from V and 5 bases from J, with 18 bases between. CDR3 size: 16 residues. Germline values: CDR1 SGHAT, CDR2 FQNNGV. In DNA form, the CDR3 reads TGTGCCAGCAGCAAGACTCCAGGAGGAACAAATGAAAAACTGTTTTTT. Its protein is CASSKTPGGTNEKLFF.